This T cell receptor beta chain was retrieved from a study of blood T cell repertoires in COVID-19. Study-level background: COVID-19 samples collected from the United States, Italy and Spain covered acute and convalescent phases. The cDNA or gDNA used as material had been derived from T cells, B-cell-depleted T cells, or PBMCs.

This clone came up once. Authors' methods: Nucleated cell counts were estimated from reference gene primer amplification. TCRdb's copy holds only in-frame clones and misses some; the assay was immunoSEQ multiplex PCR. The DNA gave D and trimming, while V, J and clone size come from that table. Of about 49,000 clones listed, about four fifths were seen once; the top ten hold roughly 2.5%. Germline V gene lookup returns CDR1 SGHRS and CDR2 YFSETQ. V shed 3 bases and J 6 bases; nucleotides not matched to a gene: 12. This CDR3 is built from 16 residues. The chain links TRBV5-1 to TRBJ2-1; 7 positions agree with TRBD1. The clonotype comes from a woman aged 55-69 years with acute or convalescent COVID-19. Material: peripheral blood. The CDR3 DNA reads as TGCGCCAGCAGCTCGTTAAAGGGGGCGCCGAGCAATGAGCAGTTCTTC. It specifies CASSSLKGAPSNEQFF.